This TCR beta chain emerged from a study of blood T cell repertoires in COVID-19. Overall study context: Acute and convalescent COVID-19 specimens originated in the United States, Italy and Spain.

Authors' processing steps: Estimated nucleated cell counts came from reference gene primer amplification. TCRdb's table, derived via immunoSEQ multiplex PCR, lists solely in-frame clones and lacks some. V and J calls and clone size are as listed in that table; D and trimming were resolved from the DNA. The sample has about 150,000 clones; about 86% are singletons. Sequencing was performed on peripheral blood. The receptor comes from a woman in her 70s with acute or convalescent COVID-19.

The DNA for the CDR3 is TGTGCCAGCAACCCTCTTAGGGGACTAGCGCATTACGAGCAGTACTTC. It yields the protein CASNPLRGLAHYEQYF. This chain joins TRBV11-2 and TRBJ2-7, with 10 nucleotides matching TRBD2. Germline V gene data show CDR1 as SGHAT and CDR2 as FQNNGV. The CDR3 consists of 16 residues. The ends lost 7 bases at V and 4 bases at J; junction bases unmatched: 13.